These 30 T cell receptor beta chains were sequenced from one sample in a study of T cell responses to AZD1222 COVID-19 vaccine. Repertoires were generated with immunoSEQ multiplex PCR, while TCRdb's copy carries only in-frame clones and drops some. The sample carries approximately 100,000 clones, approximately 90% recorded once. Sequencing was performed on peripheral blood, taken on day 0 of AZD1222 vaccination. Receptor source: an adult in good health.

The rearrangement uses TRBV5-1 and TRBJ1-3, with 7 bases fitting TRBD1. The ends lost 4 bases at V and 0 bases at J; junction bases unmatched: 13. The CDR3 runs to 18 residues. Germline loops: CDR1 SGHRS, CDR2 YFSETQ. CDR3: CASSPTQGGRSSGNTIYF. In DNA, the CDR3 is TGCGCCAGCAGCCCAACCCAGGGGGGTCGTAGCTCTGGAAACACCATATATTTT.

CDR3 in amino acids: CASSLGYKVESGYGYTF. The CDR3 nucleotides read TGTGCCAGCAGTTTAGGTTATAAGGTGGAATCCGGCTATGGCTACACCTTC. This chain joins TRBV27 and TRBJ1-2; D gene uncertain. The CDR3 is made up of 17 amino acids. Trimming took 2 bases from V and 4 from J, leaving 20 bases between them. Germline V gene data show CDR1 as MNHEY and CDR2 as SMNVEV (reference sequence).

This clone was seen only a few times. This chain uses TRBV5-1 with TRBJ2-7; 12 bases are shared with TRBD1. The CDR3 contains 16 residues. Germline loops: CDR1 SGHRS, CDR2 YFSETQ. With V trimmed by 4 bases and J by 5 bases, 10 bases remained unmatched. The CDR3 here is CASSQNSGTGGHEQYF. The DNA for the CDR3 is TGCGCCAGCAGCCAGAACTCCGGGACAGGGGGCCACGAGCAGTACTTC. Combining the CDR3 with reference TRBV5-1 and TRBJ2-7 gives the whole variable domain KAGVTQTPRYLIKTRGQQVTLSCSPISGHRSVSWYQQTPGQGLQFLFEYFSETQRNKGNFPGRFSGRQFSNSRSEMNVSTLELGDSALYLCASSQNSGTGGHEQYFGPGTRLTVT.

J is TRBJ1-4 and V is TRBV24-1; 8 positions agree with TRBD1. V trimming: 4 bases; J trimming: 7 bases; junction bases outside the gene matches: 7. The CDR3 runs to 15 residues. Looked up from germline, CDR1 is KGHDR and CDR2 is SFDVKD. CDR3 DNA: TGTGCCACCAGTGAACCGACAGGGGAGGGTGAAAAACTGTTTTTT. Protein product: CATSEPTGEGEKLFF.

The chain is built from TRBV5-1 and TRBJ2-1; perhaps TRBD2 as D (5 bases). Germline V lookup: CDR1 SGHRS, CDR2 YFSETQ. This CDR3 is 16 amino acids long. Trimming pared 0 bases from V and 0 bases from J, leaving 10 bases between. CDR3 loop: CASSLETSYSYNEQFF. CDR3 bases: TGCGCCAGCAGCTTGGAAACTAGTTACTCCTACAATGAGCAGTTCTTC.

The V call is TRBV7-9, the J call TRBJ2-1, with D maybe TRBD1 (6 bases). Trimming left V 5 bases short and J 8 bases short, with 22 bases between. The CDR3 sequence is 16 residues long. Germline CDR1 reads SEHNR; CDR2 reads FQNEAQ (reference sequence). The DNA of the CDR3 is TGTGCCAGCAGCCCCCCAACCGGGTACAGGGTACATGAGCAGTTCTTC. It is translated as CASSPPTGYRVHEQFF.

The chain carries TRBV19 and TRBJ1-3; unclear D gene. V was pared by 5 bases and J by 0 bases, with 5 bases between. CDR1 is LNHDA and CDR2 is SQIVND in the germline V gene (reference sequence). The CDR3 loop spans 13 amino acids. The CDR3: CASSRTSGNTIYF. The CDR3 bases are TGTGCCAGTAGTCGGACCTCTGGAAACACCATATATTTT. The variable domain in full, with the rest retrieved from reference TRBV19 and TRBJ1-3, is DGGITQSPKYLFRKEGQNVTLSCEQNLNHDAMYWYRQDPGQGLRLIYYSQIVNDFQKGDIAEGYSVSREKKESFPLTVTSAQKNPTAFYLCASSRTSGNTIYFGEGSWLTVV.

The V and J genes are TRBV12-5 and TRBJ2-1; D may be TRBD2 (6 bases). CDR1 is LGHNT, CDR2 FRNRAP, per germline. The germline V and J ends were trimmed by 3 bases and 3 bases, with 15 bases remaining between them. This CDR3 spans 16 amino acids. In DNA form, the CDR3 reads TGTGCTAGTGGTTTAGGGCGCGGGGAGAACTACAATGAGCAGTTCTTC. Translated, it gives CASGLGRGENYNEQFF. Full variable domain (outside the CDR3, taken from reference TRBV12-5 and TRBJ2-1): DARVTQTPRHKVTEMGQEVTMRCQPILGHNTVFWYRQTMMQGLELLAYFRNRAPLDDSGMPKDRFSAEMPDATLATLKIQPSEPRDSAVYFCASGLGRGENYNEQFFGPGTRLTVL.

This clone has a single count. This chain uses TRBV6-5 with TRBJ2-2; a weak D match, TRBD1 (7 bases). This CDR3 is 14 amino acids long. Germline values: CDR1 MNHEY, CDR2 SVGAGI. The V end lost 6 bases, the J end lost 6 bases, and 14 bases lay between the germline ends. The CDR3 bases are TGTGCCAGCAGGGCAGGGGGGTTTTCCGGGGAGCTGTTTTTT. It translates to CASRAGGFSGELFF.

The rearrangement links TRBV7-2 to TRBJ2-5; 8 bases are shared with TRBD1. The germline CDR1 and CDR2 sequences are SGHTA and FQGNSA. Trimming at V came to 5 bases and at J to 4 bases, leaving 6 bases not matched to a gene. The CDR3 is 14 residues long. This CDR3 is CASSLQDRVETQYF. The CDR3, as DNA: TGTGCCAGCAGCCTACAGGACAGGGTAGAGACCCAGTACTTC.

This clone was counted at least ten times. This sequence joins TRBV6-2 or TRBV6-3 and TRBJ2-3; TRBD2 agrees at 8 bases. Germline V gene data show CDR1 as MNHEY and CDR2 as SVGEGT. The trim removed 8 bases at V and 4 bases at J, leaving 20 bases unmatched. This CDR3 has 18 amino acids. As DNA, the CDR3 is TGTGCCAGCCGCCGCTCCTCGATAGCGGGATACCGCCCAGATACGCAGTATTTT. Translation gives CASRRSSIAGYRPDTQYF.

This chain joins TRBV12-3 or TRBV12-4 and TRBJ2-7; 9 nucleotides line up with TRBD1. V was clipped by 4 bases and J by 3 bases; unmatched bases: 1. CDR3 length: 13 amino acids. The CDR3 DNA is TGTGCCAGCAGTTCGGGACAGGGCTACGAGCAGTACTTC. Its protein is CASSSGQGYEQYF.

This clone was seen more than once but under ten times. The chain is built from TRBV10-2 and TRBJ1-3; 8 nucleotides line up with TRBD1. V trimming: 3 bases; J trimming: 1 base; junction bases outside the gene matches: 5. CDR1 and CDR2 (germline): WSHSY, SAAADI. There are 16 residues in the CDR3. The CDR3 DNA reads as TGCGCCAGCAGTGAAGTACAGGGGGGTTCTGGAAACACCATATATTTT. Translating it yields CASSEVQGGSGNTIYF.

The chain uses TRBV19 and TRBJ1-2, with D hard to call. V lost 3 bases and J 0 bases, leaving 11 bases between the germline ends. CDR3 length: 15 amino acids. CDR1 is LNHDA and CDR2 is SQIVND in the germline V gene (reference sequence). As DNA, the CDR3 is TGTGCCAGTAGTATCGCCGCAGCCTCTAACTATGGCTACACCTTC. Protein sequence: CASSIAAASNYGYTF.

The chain recombines TRBV2 with TRBJ1-2; weak D call: TRBD1 (6 bases). The germline V and J ends were trimmed by 6 bases and 12 bases, with 20 bases remaining between them. CDR3 size: 13 residues. Germline assignment: CDR1 SNHLY and CDR2 FYNNEI. The CDR3 is CASSRRGPRGDTF. The CDR3 coding sequence is TGTGCCAGCAGCCGCCGGGGGCCTCGGGGCGACACCTTC.

This chain links TRBV11-2 with TRBJ2-1; possible D gene TRBD1, 5 bases. Germline V gene data show CDR1 as SGHAT and CDR2 as FQNNGV. Trimming left V 4 bases short and J 4 bases short, with 17 bases between. The CDR3 has 16 amino acids. The CDR3 protein is CASSSVARVEYNEQFF. The CDR3 DNA sequence: TGTGCCAGCAGCTCGGTGGCCAGGGTCGAGTACAATGAGCAGTTCTTC.

The CDR3 DNA is TGTGCCAGCAGCCCCCCTGGGGGGTCTCGCTACTCCTACGAGCAGTACTTC. Its protein product is CASSPPGGSRYSYEQYF. This chain connects TRBV7-2 to TRBJ2-7; perhaps TRBD2 as D (6 bases). The germline V gene has CDR1 SGHTA and CDR2 FQGNSA. This CDR3 region has 17 residues. V was clipped by 5 bases and J by 0 bases, with 20 bases between them.

CDR3 bases: TGTGCCAGCAGCGACAGGGGCCTCTATGGCTACACCTTC. Its translation: CASSDRGLYGYTF. The chain links TRBV5-5 to TRBJ1-2, with TRBD1 identical over 8 bases. The V gene end was trimmed by 4 bases and the J gene end by 4 bases; junction bases not matched to a gene: 3. Germline CDR1 and CDR2: SGHKS and YYEKEE (reference sequence). The CDR3 extends over 13 amino acids.

This clone is a singleton in its sample. The chain is built from TRBV4-1 and TRBJ2-7, with TRBD2 matching 13 bases. CDR3 length: 17 amino acids. In germline, CDR1 is MGHRA, CDR2 YSYEKL. Losses at the gene ends were 4 bases for V and 2 bases for J; bases not matched to a gene: 8. The CDR3 region has the DNA TGCGCCAGCAGCCCTCTCTTCACTAGCGGGGGGGCCTACGAGCAGTACTTC. Its translation: CASSPLFTSGGAYEQYF.

This rearrangement joins TRBV9 to TRBJ2-5, with D maybe TRBD2 (7 bases). V lost 1 base to trimming and J lost 5 bases, with 12 bases between them. This CDR3 is 14 amino acids long. CDR1 is SGDLS and CDR2 is YYNGEE in the germline V gene. DNA for the CDR3: TGTGCCAGCAGCGTATTAGGGAGGGGGGAGACCCAGTACTTC. This codes for CASSVLGRGETQYF.

The rearrangement links TRBV7-6 to TRBJ1-6; no reliable D call. This CDR3 is built from 12 residues. Germline assignment: CDR1 SGHVS and CDR2 FNYEAQ. With 1 base removed from V and 5 bases from J, the gap between germline ends came to 0 bases. The CDR3 DNA sequence: TGTGCCAGCAGCTTAGATAATTCACCCCTCCACTTT. Residues: CASSLDNSPLHF. The variable domain in full, completed from reference TRBV7-6 and TRBJ1-6, reads GAGVSQSPRYKVTKRGQDVALRCDPISGHVSLYWYRQALGQGPEFLTYFNYEAQQDKSGLPNDRFSAERPEGSISTLTIQRTEQRDSAMYRCASSLDNSPLHFGNGTRLTVT.

A remark on this clone: Distinct nucleotide sequences in the sample also encode this CDR3. The genes are TRBV12-3 or TRBV12-4 and TRBJ1-1; D gene unclear. CDR3 length: 11 amino acids. Between the trimmed V and J ends, which lost 3 bases and 8 bases, there was a span of 7 bases. This CDR3 reads CASSLRGEAFF. CDR3 coding DNA: TGTGCCAGCAGTTTGCGGGGAGAAGCTTTCTTT.

This chain links TRBV6-6 with TRBJ2-7; 7 nucleotides align to TRBD2. The CDR3 is 16 amino acids. The ends lost 2 bases at V and 3 bases at J; junction bases unmatched: 10. Germline assignment: CDR1 MNHNY and CDR2 SVGAGI (reference sequence). The CDR3: CASSYPQERGYYEQYF. In DNA form, the CDR3 reads TGTGCCAGCAGTTACCCCCAGGAGCGGGGCTACTACGAGCAGTACTTC.

This clone was picked up one time. The CDR3 nucleotides are TGTGCCAGCAAGGCCCCAGCCGGGACTAGCGGGGGGGCCGAAGCCAAAAACATTCAGTACTTC. This gives the protein CASKAPAGTSGGAEAKNIQYF. The genes are TRBV2 and TRBJ2-4, with 16 positions matching TRBD2. V dropped 7 bases and J dropped 0; count of bases not matched to a gene: 15. The CDR3 totals 21 residues. Germline values: CDR1 SNHLY, CDR2 FYNNEI.

The V and J genes are TRBV7-8 and TRBJ1-6; D gene uncertain. V was pared by 4 bases and J by 0 bases, with 13 bases between. CDR3 length: 17 residues. The germline gives CDR1 SGHVS, CDR2 FQNEAQ. CDR3 in amino acids: CASSYRGGSSYNSPLHF. CDR3 bases: TGTGCCAGCAGCTACCGGGGTGGGAGCTCCTATAATTCACCCCTCCACTTT.

The V and J genes are TRBV7-9 and TRBJ1-1; weak D call: TRBD1 (6 bases). CDR1 and CDR2 (germline): SEHNR, FQNEAQ (reference sequence). Trimming stripped 4 bases from V and 8 bases from J, with 8 bases between. This CDR3 region has 11 residues. The chain's CDR3 is CASSYTGEAFF. The DNA for the CDR3 is TGTGCCAGCAGCTATACAGGGGAAGCTTTCTTT.

The V gene is TRBV7-9, the J gene TRBJ2-3, with 10 bases lining up with TRBD1. The CDR3 is made up of 16 amino acids. The J segment lost 3 bases and the V segment lost 5 bases, leaving 8 bases of the junction unmatched. CDR1 is SEHNR and CDR2 is FQNEAQ in the germline V gene (reference sequence). The CDR3 sequence: CASSPGTGEVTDTQYF. Written as DNA, the CDR3 is TGTGCCAGCAGCCCCGGGACAGGGGAAGTAACAGATACGCAGTATTTT.

The chain is built from TRBV4-3 and TRBJ2-7; D unresolved. The length of the CDR3 is 14 residues. CDR1 and CDR2 from the germline V gene are LGHNA and YSLEER. The V and J ends lost 0 bases and 3 bases respectively, with 9 bases between them. The CDR3 bases are TGCGCCAGCAGCCAAGACAGGTTCCTCTACGAGCAGTACTTC. Translating gives CASSQDRFLYEQYF.

The rearrangement uses TRBV19 and TRBJ1-1, with D hard to call. The CDR3 runs to 14 residues. Germline values: CDR1 LNHDA, CDR2 SQIVND (reference sequence). Trimming removed 3 bases at V and 2 bases at J, with 10 bases between. The CDR3 protein is CASSMETTNTEAFF. The DNA of the CDR3 is TGTGCCAGTAGTATGGAGACTACCAACACTGAAGCTTTCTTT.

This clone was recorded only once. The chain has TRBV5-4 and TRBJ1-3; the D gene is possibly TRBD1 (5 bases). The V gene's germline CDR1 is SGHNT and CDR2 YYREEE (reference sequence). The CDR3 is made up of 16 amino acids. With 4 bases removed from V and 0 bases from J, the gap between germline ends came to 14 bases. CDR3 loop: CASSPGEASSGNTIYF. Here the CDR3 DNA reads TGTGCCAGCAGCCCGGGGGAGGCCAGCTCTGGAAACACCATATATTTT.